The next 12 T cell receptor beta chains were all read from a single sample in a study of cytomegalovirus exposure and HLA in healthy donors. PCR used 60 Vbeta primers and 13 Jbeta primers. The protocol was immunoSEQ multiplex PCR, while the TCRdb copy is restricted to in-frame clones and leaves out a portion. The sample lists 150,000 to 200,000 clones, 85% to 90% occurring once. The sample consisted of PBMCs. These receptors were obtained from a woman under 30 in good health and CMV-seronegative.

The table lists this clone with a few counts. The chain employs TRBV30 and TRBJ1-1; D is uncertain. This CDR3 is built from 12 residues. The V gene lost 7 bases and the J gene lost 2 bases, with 11 bases spanning the gap. Germline V gene data show CDR1 as GTSNPN and CDR2 as SVGIG (reference sequence). Written as DNA, the CDR3 is TGTGCCTCTGCTCGGGGAAACACTGAAGCTTTCTTT. Translation: CASARGNTEAFF. Looking up the rest from reference TRBV30 and TRBJ1-1 gives the full variable domain: SQTIHQWPATLVQPVGSPLSLECTVEGTSNPNLYWYRQAAGRGLQLLFYSVGIGQISSEVPQNLSASRPQDRQFILSSKKLLLSDSGFYLCASARGNTEAFFGQGTRLTVV.

Worth noting for this clone: Without the conserved terminal phenylalanine or tryptophan, this CDR3 likely stems from a read error. This rearrangement joins TRBV4-1 to TRBJ2-3, with D unclear. CDR3 size: 14 residues. Germline CDR1 is MGHRA and CDR2 is YSYEKL. Trimming removed 4 bases from V and 1 base from J, with 9 bases in between. CDR3 coding DNA: TGCGCCAGCAGCCCCCACCCCGGCACAGATACGCAGTATCTT. Amino acid sequence: CASSPHPGTDTQYL.

This sequence joins TRBV9 and TRBJ1-2; TRBD1 matches 7 bases. The J segment lost 4 bases and the V segment lost 3 bases, leaving 6 bases of the junction unmatched. This CDR3 has 14 amino acids. Germline CDR1 reads SGDLS; CDR2 reads YYNGEE. CDR3 protein: CASSARTGSYGYTF. Written as DNA, the CDR3 is TGTGCCAGCAGCGCCCGGACAGGTTCCTATGGCTACACCTTC.

The chain links TRBV28 to TRBJ1-5; D unclear. Germline-derived CDR1 and CDR2 are MDHEN and SYDVKM. Trimming left V 2 bases short and J 9 bases short, with 8 bases between. This CDR3 contains 12 residues. Here the CDR3 DNA reads TGTGCCAGCAGTTTAGAGGGCAGGCCCCAGCATTTT. Residues: CASSLEGRPQHF.

The rearrangement links TRBV28 to TRBJ2-7, with TRBD1 matching over 10 bases. The V and J ends lost 7 bases and 0 bases, in that order; junction bases with no gene match: 15. The length of the CDR3 is 18 residues. Germline V gene data show CDR1 as MDHEN and CDR2 as SYDVKM. The CDR3 DNA reads TGTGCCAGCACCGCACCCCCGGGACAGGGGCCGGGCTCCTACGAGCAGTACTTC. Encoded protein: CASTAPPGQGPGSYEQYF. Combining the CDR3 with reference TRBV28 and TRBJ2-7 gives the whole variable domain DVKVTQSSRYLVKRTGEKVFLECVQDMDHENMFWYRQDPGLGLRLIYFSYDVKMKEKGDIPEGYSVSREKKERFSLILESASTNQTSMYLCASTAPPGQGPGSYEQYFGPGTRLTVT.

The CDR3 nucleotides read TGTGCCAGCAGTCACAGGGGGCGTAATCAGCCCCAGCATTTT. It specifies CASSHRGRNQPQHF. The V call is TRBV27, the J call TRBJ1-5, with 9 nucleotides matching TRBD1. After removal of 5 bases from V and 4 bases from J, the junction contained 3 bases not matched to a gene. Germline V gene lookup returns CDR1 MNHEY and CDR2 SMNVEV (reference sequence). The CDR3 has 14 amino acids.

The chain has TRBV7-8 and TRBJ2-7; no reliable D call. CDR3 length: 14 residues. Looked up from germline, CDR1 is SGHVS and CDR2 is FQNEAQ. The ends were cut back, 1 base at V and 2 bases at J, with 9 bases in the middle. The CDR3 sequence is CASSLEVGAYEQYF. In DNA form, the CDR3 reads TGTGCCAGCAGCTTAGAGGTAGGAGCCTACGAGCAGTACTTC.

The rearrangement uses TRBV7-8 and TRBJ1-3; 7 bases are shared with TRBD1. V gave up 5 bases and J gave up 4 bases; unmatched junction bases: 8. CDR3 length: 15 residues. The V gene's germline CDR1 is SGHVS and CDR2 FQNEAQ. The CDR3 bases are TGTGCCAGCAGCCTAGGGAACAGGGGCGGAAACACCATATATTTT. The encoded protein is CASSLGNRGGNTIYF.

The chain joins TRBV19 to TRBJ1-5; 7 bases fit TRBD1. J lost 0 bases, V lost 5 bases, and 13 bases had no gene match. The CDR3 runs 18 residues. The germline CDR1 and CDR2 sequences are LNHDA and SQIVND (reference sequence). CDR3 protein: CASSPSPTQGYSNQPQHF. CDR3 DNA sequence: TGTGCCAGTAGTCCAAGCCCGACACAGGGGTATAGCAATCAGCCCCAGCATTTT.

This chain links TRBV28 with TRBJ2-4, with D possibly TRBD2 on 6 matching bases. V shed 10 bases and J shed 1 base, with 11 bases lying between them. This CDR3 has 13 residues. Germline CDR1 and CDR2: MDHEN and SYDVKM. The CDR3 region has the DNA TGTGCCACCACGGGGGTGGCCAAAAACATTCAGTACTTC. Translation: CATTGVAKNIQYF.

The chain couples TRBV4-2 to TRBJ1-5; 7 bases are a match to TRBD1. V lost 4 bases to trimming and J lost 6 bases; unmatched junction nucleotides: 15. Germline V gene lookup returns CDR1 LGHNA and CDR2 YNFKEQ. The CDR3 contains 17 residues. CDR3 nucleotides: TGTGCCAGCAGCCCGAACCGGGACAGTGTCCGGGTTCAGCCCCAGCATTTT. Encoded protein: CASSPNRDSVRVQPQHF.

In nucleotides, the CDR3 is TGTGCCAGCGGACTCTCCAGCACAGATACGCAGTATTTT. It codes for CASGLSSTDTQYF. The chain is built from TRBV10-3 and TRBJ2-3; maybe TRBD2 (5 bases). Per the germline V gene, CDR1 is ENHRY and CDR2 is SYGVKD. Between the trimmed V and J ends, which lost 10 bases and 0 bases, there was a span of 11 bases. This CDR3 region has 13 residues.